The T cell receptor beta chain under discussion was sequenced for a study of blood T cell repertoires in COVID-19. Study as a whole: Researchers got acute and convalescent COVID-19 samples from the United States, Italy and Spain. T cells, B-cell-depleted T cells, or PBMCs provided the cDNA or gDNA that served as material.

Trimming removed 0 bases from V and 11 bases from J; junction bases left unmatched: 8. In germline, CDR1 is LGHDT, CDR2 YNNKEL (reference sequence). The CDR3 has 14 residues. Authors' data handling: The authors estimated nucleated cell counts from reference gene primer amplification. Generated by immunoSEQ multiplex PCR, the TCRdb table keeps only in-frame clones and is missing some. Clone size and the V and J calls come from that table; the DNA yielded D and trimming. The sample holds roughly 360,000 clones; roughly 86% are singletons and the top ten take roughly 1.2%. The receptor was derived from a human donor with acute or convalescent COVID-19. The donor label of this sample is uncertain. This chain joins TRBV3-1 (or the pseudogene TRBV3-2) and TRBJ2-7; TRBD1 matches 9 bases. Material: peripheral blood. The CDR3 DNA reads as TGTGCCAGCAGCCAAGATCCGGGACAGGGATTCAAGTACTTC. Translating it yields CASSQDPGQGFKYF.